One sample yielded the 14 T cell receptor beta chains listed below, sequenced in a study of blood T cell repertoires in COVID-19. Assay used: immunoSEQ multiplex PCR; TCRdb lists only in-frame clones, some missing. The sample records hundreds of thousands of clones, 70% to 90% being singletons. Sequenced: peripheral blood. Source of these receptors: a woman in her fifties or sixties with active or convalescent COVID-19.

J is TRBJ1-4 and V is TRBV7-9; 7 bases match TRBD1. The CDR3 has 15 residues. Germline CDR1 SEHNR, CDR2 FQNEAQ (reference sequence). V gave up 5 bases and J gave up 5 bases; unmatched junction bases: 8. CDR3 in DNA: TGTGCCAGCAGCCCACACGGGACAGTAAATGAAAAACTGTTTTTT. This gives the protein CASSPHGTVNEKLFF.

The CDR3: CASSLSVGSTGELFF. CDR3 sequence (DNA): TGCGCCAGCAGCTTGTCCGTCGGGAGCACCGGGGAGCTGTTTTTT. This sequence joins TRBV5-1 and TRBJ2-2; possible D gene TRBD2, 6 bases. Germline CDR1 and CDR2: SGHRS and YFSETQ. The V gene lost 1 base and the J gene lost 4 bases, with 11 bases spanning the gap. This CDR3 has 15 residues.

J is TRBJ2-7 and V is TRBV19; D is unresolved. The CDR3 runs 14 residues. CDR1 and CDR2 (germline): LNHDA, SQIVND (reference sequence). V dropped 5 bases and J dropped 2 bases, with 13 bases sitting between them. The CDR3, as DNA: TGTGCCAGTAGTCCCCGGTTAAGCCCCTACGAGCAGTACTTC. Protein product: CASSPRLSPYEQYF.

The rearrangement uses TRBV7-9 and TRBJ1-2; 7 bases align to TRBD1. The CDR3 covers 15 residues. Germline lookup yields CDR1 SEHNR and CDR2 FQNEAQ (reference sequence). V gave up 5 bases and J gave up 2 bases; unmatched junction bases: 8. The CDR3 DNA is TGTGCCAGCAGCCGGGGGACAGTCACGAACTATGGCTACACCTTC. This gives the protein CASSRGTVTNYGYTF.

V gene TRBV9 combines with J gene TRBJ1-5, with 7 positions matching TRBD1. V lost 3 bases to trimming and J lost 5 bases; unmatched junction nucleotides: 5. The CDR3 is 14 amino acids. Per the germline V gene, CDR1 is SGDLS and CDR2 is YYNGEE. Written as DNA, the CDR3 is TGTGCCAGCAGCGGCGACAGGGCAGATCAGCCCCAGCATTTT. The encoded protein is CASSGDRADQPQHF.

The V gene is TRBV5-1, the J gene TRBJ2-2; D gene ambiguous. The CDR3 length is 13 residues. In germline, CDR1 is SGHRS, CDR2 YFSETQ. V gave up 0 bases and J gave up 5 bases, with 5 bases separating them. The CDR3: CASSLEATGELFF. In nucleotides, the CDR3 is TGCGCCAGCAGCTTGGAAGCGACCGGGGAGCTGTTTTTT. The variable domain in full, with the rest retrieved from reference TRBV5-1 and TRBJ2-2, is KAGVTQTPRYLIKTRGQQVTLSCSPISGHRSVSWYQQTPGQGLQFLFEYFSETQRNKGNFPGRFSGRQFSNSRSEMNVSTLELGDSALYLCASSLEATGELFFGEGSRLTVL.

The chain links TRBV29-1 to TRBJ2-1; 8 bases line up with TRBD1. V was pared by 6 bases and J by 4 bases, with 11 bases of the junction left unmatched. This CDR3 comprises 15 residues. The germline CDR1 and CDR2 sequences are SQVTM and ANQGSEA. CDR3 loop: CSVTGTGELYNEQFF. The CDR3 DNA reads TGCAGCGTGACCGGGACAGGTGAGCTGTACAATGAGCAGTTCTTC.

This rearrangement joins TRBV5-1 to TRBJ2-7; 9 bases are shared with TRBD1. Per germline, CDR1 SGHRS and CDR2 YFSETQ. This CDR3 is 14 amino acids long. After removal of 4 bases from V and 5 bases from J, the junction contained 7 bases not matched to a gene. The CDR3 DNA reads TGCGCCAGCAGCACGTACGGACAGGGGAACGAGCAGTACTTC. Protein product: CASSTYGQGNEQYF. Together with reference TRBV5-1 and TRBJ2-7, the CDR3 gives the full variable domain: KAGVTQTPRYLIKTRGQQVTLSCSPISGHRSVSWYQQTPGQGLQFLFEYFSETQRNKGNFPGRFSGRQFSNSRSEMNVSTLELGDSALYLCASSTYGQGNEQYFGPGTRLTVT.

The chain joins TRBV29-1 to TRBJ2-7; TRBD1 might be the D (5 bases). The ends were cut back, 3 bases at V and 7 bases at J, with 10 bases in the middle. The germline V gene encodes CDR1 SQVTM and CDR2 ANQGSEA. The CDR3 is 11 amino acids. CDR3: CSVDKGWEQYF. The CDR3, as DNA: TGCAGCGTTGATAAGGGGTGGGAGCAGTACTTC.

The chain uses TRBV7-2 and TRBJ1-1; D ambiguous. This CDR3 is 12 amino acids long. The ends were cut back, 4 bases at V and 5 bases at J, with 8 bases in the middle. Germline V gene sequence: CDR1 SGHTA, CDR2 FQGNSA. CDR3 loop: CASSSLRTEAFF. CDR3 bases: TGTGCCAGCAGCTCTCTCCGGACTGAAGCTTTCTTT.

V and J are TRBV6-5 and TRBJ1-3, with D possibly TRBD1 on 6 matching bases. Germline V CDR1 and CDR2: MNHEY, SVGAGI. The CDR3 runs to 14 residues. The V and J ends lost 6 bases and 5 bases respectively, with 14 bases between them. This CDR3 is CASSQERGRNTIYF. In DNA, the CDR3 is TGTGCCAGCAGCCAGGAGAGGGGGAGAAACACCATATATTTT.

The chain recombines TRBV24-1 with TRBJ2-1; TRBD2 agrees at 8 bases. Germline assignment: CDR1 KGHDR and CDR2 SFDVKD. This CDR3 region has 13 residues. Unmatched junction bases numbered 2, after V lost 4 bases and J lost 7 bases. CDR3 amino acids: CATSEGLGNEQFF. The CDR3, as DNA: TGTGCCACCAGTGAGGGACTAGGAAATGAGCAGTTCTTC.

The gene calls are TRBV7-2 and TRBJ2-7, with TRBD2 identical over 8 bases. V was pared by 5 bases and J by 5 bases, with 11 bases of the junction left unmatched. There are 15 residues in the CDR3. CDR1 is SGHTA, CDR2 FQGNSA, per germline. The CDR3 DNA reads TGTGCCAGCAGCCCGTCCCCCGGGACTAGAAACGAGCAGTACTTC. This codes for CASSPSPGTRNEQYF.

The chain is built from TRBV20-1 and TRBJ2-7; D is perhaps TRBD1 (6 bases). Germline-derived CDR1 and CDR2 are DFQATT and SNEGSKA (reference sequence). Trimming shortened V by 3 bases and J by 2 bases, and 17 bases separated the two germline ends. The CDR3 is made up of 15 amino acids. CDR3 sequence reads: CSASPSQGFPYEQYF. CDR3 nucleotide sequence: TGCAGTGCTAGTCCTTCTCAGGGGTTCCCCTACGAGCAGTACTTC.